These T cell receptor beta chains were read from a single sample in a study of T cells after yellow fever vaccination. TCRdb reprocessed the 5' RACE reads via MiXCR and lists one record per CDR3 protein. The sample records under 300,000 distinct CDR3 sequences, less than 9% being singletons. This specimen was CD4+ T cells sorted from PBMCs, taken 15 days after the yellow fever booster vaccination. The source of these receptors is a young man who received the YFV17D yellow fever vaccine. CDR3s include the opening cysteine and the closing phenylalanine or tryptophan. A D gene is named only where the DNA matches it firmly. Clone size is shown for a subset of rows, as once, few, many or a class of expanded clone.

CASSLGQDTPEQYF | TGTGCCAGCAGCTTGGGACAGGACACACCCGAGCAGTACTTC | TRBD1 | TRBJ2-7 | few | TRBV11-3
CASSYSKGELLNEQFF | TGTGCCAGCAGTTACTCGAAAGGGGAACTACTCAATGAGCAGTTCTTC | NA | TRBJ2-1 | many | TRBV6-5
CASNLQGNEQYF | TGTGCCAGCAACCTACAGGGGAACGAGCAGTACTTC | TRBD1 | TRBJ2-7 | NA | TRBV7-9
CASSSTGKSSYEQYF | TGTGCCAGCAGTTCGACAGGGAAGAGCTCCTACGAGCAGTACTTC | TRBD1 | TRBJ2-7 | NA | TRBV6-2/TRBV6-3
CASMGWAYEQYF | TGTGCCAGCATGGGGTGGGCCTACGAGCAGTACTTC | NA | TRBJ2-7 | few | TRBV12-3/TRBV12-4
CASSLAAGEGKNIQYF | TGTGCCAGCAGCTTAGCGGCAGGGGAGGGCAAAAACATTCAGTACTTC | NA | TRBJ2-4 | many | TRBV7-9
CSARDFGGRARELFF | TGCAGTGCTAGAGATTTCGGAGGCCGCGCCCGGGAGCTGTTTTTT | NA | TRBJ2-2 | NA | TRBV20-1
CSARDGQGGYEQYF | TGCAGTGCTAGGGACGGACAGGGCGGGTACGAGCAGTACTTC | TRBD1 | TRBJ2-7 | few | TRBV20-1
CASSISLTSGRTYNEQFF | TGTGCCAGTAGTATCTCCCTGACTAGCGGGAGAACCTACAATGAGCAGTTCTTC | TRBD2 | TRBJ2-1 | many | TRBV19
CSARDLRGDYGYTF | TGCAGTGCTAGAGACCTAAGAGGGGACTATGGCTACACCTTC | NA | TRBJ1-2 | many | TRBV20-1
CASSRTSGTGGETQYF | TGTGCCAGCAGTCGGACTAGCGGAACTGGGGGAGAGACCCAGTACTTC | TRBD2 | TRBJ2-5 | few | TRBV12-3/TRBV12-4
CASSTTGRSTGELFF | TGTGCCAGCAGTACCACCGGCAGGTCCACCGGGGAGCTGTTTTTT | NA | TRBJ2-2 | many | TRBV6-5